One sample yielded the 23 T cell receptor beta chains listed below, sequenced in a study of cytomegalovirus exposure and HLA in healthy donors. The PCR ran on 60 Vbeta and 13 Jbeta primers. Using immunoSEQ multiplex PCR, the repertoire was profiled, and TCRdb retains in-frame clones only, with some absent. This repertoire shows roughly 180,000 clones, approximately 80% found once; its top ten account for roughly 0.75%. Specimen: PBMCs. These receptors all come from a woman under 30 in good health and CMV-seronegative.

The V call is TRBV9, the J call TRBJ1-1; D not resolved. This CDR3 spans 15 amino acids. Deletions cut 0 bases from V and 3 bases from J, with 12 bases between. Germline V gene data show CDR1 as SGDLS and CDR2 as YYNGEE. CDR3: CASSVAGRGDTEAFF. The CDR3 DNA is TGTGCCAGCAGCGTAGCCGGCCGGGGTGACACTGAAGCTTTCTTT.

In the case of this clone: Relative to the germline gene, one junction end is altered; a read error may explain this. This rearrangement joins TRBV7-9 to TRBJ2-7, with 7 bases matching TRBD1. The CDR3 extends over 19 amino acids. Germline-derived CDR1 and CDR2 are SEHNR and FQNEAQ (reference sequence). The CDR3 spells CSSSLAPRDRVRDRYEQYF. The CDR3, as DNA: TGTTCCAGCAGCTTAGCGCCAAGGGACAGAGTAAGGGATCGCTACGAGCAGTACTTC.

The chain carries TRBV5-1 and TRBJ2-3; D is unclear. From germline, CDR1 is SGHRS and CDR2 YFSETQ. The CDR3 has 14 amino acids. Trimming removed 0 bases from V and 1 base from J, with 6 bases in between. CDR3 coding DNA: TGCGCCAGCAGCTTGGGTCATGGCACAGATACGCAGTATTTT. Its translation: CASSLGHGTDTQYF.

For the CDR3, the DNA is TGCGCCAGCAGCTTGAGACCTGACAGGGTCCAAGGGGCCCAGTACTTC. This sequence encodes CASSLRPDRVQGAQYF. V and J are TRBV5-1 and TRBJ2-5, with 7 bases that match TRBD1. The CDR3 is made up of 16 amino acids. Looked up from germline, CDR1 is SGHRS and CDR2 is YFSETQ. V was clipped by 1 base and J by 9 bases; unmatched bases: 15.

The chain has TRBV7-3 and TRBJ2-3, with D possibly being TRBD2 (6 bases). CDR1 is SGHTA and CDR2 is FQGTGA in the germline V gene. V lost 5 bases, J lost 4 bases, and 13 bases lay in between. The CDR3 loop spans 14 amino acids. The CDR3 sequence: CASSLTSNSDTQYF. CDR3 coding DNA: TGTGCCAGCAGCCTTACTAGCAATTCAGATACGCAGTATTTT. The variable domain in full, completed from reference TRBV7-3 and TRBJ2-3, reads GAGVSQTPSNKVTEKGKYVELRCDPISGHTALYWYRQSLGQGPEFLIYFQGTGAADDSGLPNDRFFAVRPEGSVSTLKIQRTERGDSAVYLCASSLTSNSDTQYFGPGTRLTVL.

V is TRBV5-6 and J is TRBJ2-3, with D unclear. Trimming removed 2 bases at V and 4 bases at J, with 5 bases between. CDR3 size: 12 residues. Germline V gene data show CDR1 as SGHDT and CDR2 as YYEEEE. The CDR3 region is CASSLAPDTQYF. As DNA, the CDR3 is TGTGCCAGCAGCTTAGCCCCAGATACGCAGTATTTT.

The V gene is TRBV7-2, the J gene TRBJ2-7, with 9 bases that match TRBD2. Germline CDR1 reads SGHTA; CDR2 reads FQGNSA. V lost 5 bases and J lost 3; bases outside the gene matches: 14. The CDR3 runs 17 residues. CDR3 residues: CASSPRTSEVAIYEQYF. The CDR3 bases are TGTGCCAGCAGCCCAAGGACTAGCGAGGTAGCAATCTACGAGCAGTACTTC.

V is TRBV28 and J is TRBJ1-5; 9 positions agree with TRBD1. The J segment lost 6 bases and the V segment lost 6 bases, leaving 6 bases of the junction unmatched. Looked up from germline, CDR1 is MDHEN and CDR2 is SYDVKM. The CDR3 totals 14 residues. In DNA, the CDR3 is TGTGCCAGCAGCTGGACAGGGGCTGGTCAGCCCCAGCATTTT. Translating it yields CASSWTGAGQPQHF.

This sequence joins TRBV2 and TRBJ2-6, with a weak D call TRBD1 (8 bases). In germline, CDR1 is SNHLY, CDR2 FYNNEI. The ends were cut back, 6 bases at V and 0 bases at J, with 21 bases in the middle. The CDR3 loop spans 19 amino acids. CDR3 loop: CASRASGNRGSSGANVLTF. The DNA of the CDR3 is TGTGCCAGCAGGGCAAGCGGGAACAGGGGGAGCTCTGGGGCCAACGTCCTGACTTTC.

This chain joins TRBV28 and TRBJ2-2; the D is unclear. The germline V and J ends were trimmed by 2 bases and 6 bases, with 10 bases remaining between them. This CDR3 comprises 14 residues. Germline-derived CDR1 and CDR2 are MDHEN and SYDVKM. DNA for the CDR3: TGTGCCAGCAGTTTAGGTCGGGTACCCGGGGAGCTGTTTTTT. Amino acids: CASSLGRVPGELFF.

This clone was detected a few times. The chain couples TRBV12-5 to TRBJ1-3; the D gene is possibly TRBD1 (5 bases). Germline V gene data show CDR1 as LGHNT and CDR2 as FRNRAP. This CDR3 is built from 16 residues. V was clipped by 7 bases and J by 1 base, with 17 bases between them. The CDR3, as DNA: TGTGCTAGTGCCACTGGCAGGGTGGGGTCTGGAAACACCATATATTTT. It translates to CASATGRVGSGNTIYF. The full variable domain, completed using reference TRBV12-5 and TRBJ1-3, is DARVTQTPRHKVTEMGQEVTMRCQPILGHNTVFWYRQTMMQGLELLAYFRNRAPLDDSGMPKDRFSAEMPDATLATLKIQPSEPRDSAVYFCASATGRVGSGNTIYFGEGSWLTVV.

The V and J genes are TRBV2 and TRBJ2-7; 11 bases agree with TRBD1. The ends lost 7 bases at V and 3 bases at J; junction bases unmatched: 5. The CDR3 totals 14 residues. Germline V lookup: CDR1 SNHLY, CDR2 FYNNEI. As DNA, the CDR3 is TGTGCCAGCACTCGCGGGACAGGGGGCTACGAGCAGTACTTC. Protein product: CASTRGTGGYEQYF.

This chain uses TRBV6-1 with TRBJ1-1; D remains unclear. Germline assignment: CDR1 MNHNS and CDR2 SASEGT. V shed 8 bases and J shed 1 base, with 11 bases lying between them. The CDR3 loop spans 13 amino acids. This CDR3 reads CASRLRRNTEAFF. DNA of the CDR3: TGTGCCAGCCGGCTGCGGCGGAACACTGAAGCTTTCTTT.

V usage is TRBV27 and J usage is TRBJ2-1; D is undetermined. The CDR3 totals 13 residues. With 2 bases removed from V and 7 bases from J, the gap between germline ends came to 9 bases. CDR1 and CDR2 (germline): MNHEY, SMNVEV (reference sequence). The CDR3 is CASSLPERNEQFF. The CDR3 DNA reads TGTGCCAGCAGTTTACCGGAGAGGAATGAGCAGTTCTTC.

The chain carries TRBV19 and TRBJ2-2, with TRBD2 matching over 13 bases. The CDR3 covers 18 residues. The germline CDR1 and CDR2 sequences are LNHDA and SQIVND (reference sequence). The trim removed 6 bases at V and 0 bases at J, leaving 7 bases unmatched. Written as DNA, the CDR3 is TGTGCCAGTAGAAGAAGGACTAGCGGGAGCCCGAACACCGGGGAGCTGTTTTTT. This gives the protein CASRRRTSGSPNTGELFF.

The rearrangement uses TRBV6-1 and TRBJ2-3, with 10 bases lining up with TRBD2. V lost 8 bases and J lost 6; bases outside the gene matches: 11. CDR3 length equals 15 residues. Germline V gene sequence: CDR1 MNHNS, CDR2 SASEGT. CDR3 protein: CASGVSSGSSDTQYF. CDR3 DNA sequence: TGTGCCAGCGGCGTTTCTAGCGGGAGTTCGGATACGCAGTATTTT.

The chain links TRBV7-2 to TRBJ2-4, with D perhaps matching TRBD1 (6 bases). V lost 1 base, J lost 5 bases, and 9 bases lay in between. Germline V lookup: CDR1 SGHTA, CDR2 FQGNSA. The CDR3 contains 14 residues. CDR3: CASSLDRAQNIQYF. The CDR3 bases are TGTGCCAGCAGCTTAGACAGGGCCCAAAACATTCAGTACTTC.

This clone has a handful of counts. This rearrangement joins TRBV10-3 to TRBJ2-1; TRBD2 agrees at 8 bases. There are 15 residues in the CDR3. V lost 6 bases and J lost 3; bases outside the gene matches: 7. Looked up from germline, CDR1 is ENHRY and CDR2 is SYGVKD. The CDR3 DNA reads as TGTGCCATCAGCGCCGCCGGGACTAGCTACAATGAGCAGTTCTTC. Residues: CAISAAGTSYNEQFF.

The CDR3 nucleotides are TGTGCCAGCAGCGGAACCGGGACAGGGGGCGGGCGGTTCGGGGAGCTGTTTTTT. Translation: CASSGTGTGGGRFGELFF. The chain links TRBV7-2 to TRBJ2-2; 12 bases agree with TRBD1. CDR3 length: 18 residues. With V trimmed by 5 bases and J by 7 bases, 14 bases remained unmatched. Per the germline V gene, CDR1 is SGHTA and CDR2 is FQGNSA.

This chain joins TRBV2 and TRBJ2-7, with TRBD1 matching over 8 bases. CDR3 length: 14 residues. After removal of 6 bases from V and 3 bases from J, the junction contained 7 bases not matched to a gene. Germline CDR1 reads SNHLY; CDR2 reads FYNNEI. CDR3 protein: CASSVGTGIYEQYF. For the CDR3, the DNA is TGTGCCAGCAGCGTCGGGACAGGCATCTACGAGCAGTACTTC.

The chain uses TRBV19 and TRBJ1-1; D ambiguous. Trimming pared 2 bases from V and 1 base from J, leaving 8 bases between. The germline CDR1 and CDR2 sequences are LNHDA and SQIVND (reference sequence). The CDR3 runs to 14 residues. CDR3 amino acids: CASSILRGNTEAFF. The CDR3 bases are TGTGCCAGTAGTATACTCCGGGGGAACACTGAAGCTTTCTTT.

The J gene is TRBJ2-3, the V gene TRBV15; TRBD2 might be the D (6 bases). The CDR3 is 16 residues long. The germline V and J ends were trimmed by 3 bases and 0 bases, with 13 bases remaining between them. The germline CDR1 and CDR2 sequences are LNHNV and YYDKDF (reference sequence). The CDR3 loop reads CATSSGNSGSTDTQYF. DNA for the CDR3: TGTGCCACCAGCAGTGGAAATAGCGGCAGCACAGATACGCAGTATTTT.

V usage is TRBV11-3 and J usage is TRBJ2-4; D gene ambiguous. V dropped 5 bases and J dropped 0 bases, with 11 bases sitting between them. Germline V CDR1 and CDR2: SGHNT, YENEEA. CDR3 size: 15 residues. Here the CDR3 DNA reads TGTGCCAGCAGCCCCGCCGAGCTAGCCAAAAACATTCAGTACTTC. Amino acid sequence: CASSPAELAKNIQYF.